A single sample is the source of the 10 T cell receptor beta chains below, sequenced in a study of blood T cell repertoires in COVID-19. Sequenced by immunoSEQ multiplex PCR; TCRdb stores in-frame clones only, minus some. This sample carries over 150,000 clones, roughly 84% of them seen once, and the ten largest clones take around 1.1%. The sample comprised peripheral blood. These receptors all stem from a man in his forties or fifties with acute or convalescent COVID-19.

This chain connects TRBV7-2 to TRBJ2-1, with 7 bases lining up with TRBD1. The germline CDR1 and CDR2 sequences are SGHTA and FQGNSA. J gave up 1 base and V 3 bases, and 6 bases lay outside the gene matches. The CDR3 consists of 16 residues. The chain's CDR3 is CASSFRDSPSYNEQFF. The CDR3 nucleotides read TGTGCCAGCAGCTTTCGGGACAGCCCGTCCTACAATGAGCAGTTCTTC.

The CDR3 DNA reads as TGTGCCAGCAGTTCCCTAGACGAAACAGGGGGCTACGAGCAGTACTTC. Translating it yields CASSSLDETGGYEQYF. The V gene is TRBV28, the J gene TRBJ2-7; 8 nucleotides align to TRBD1. This CDR3 has 16 amino acids. The V segment lost 4 bases and the J segment 3 bases; nucleotides outside the gene matches: 11. CDR1 MDHEN and CDR2 SYDVKM come from the germline V gene.

The V call is TRBV6-1, the J call TRBJ1-2; 12 bases are a match to TRBD1. The V gene end was trimmed by 0 bases and the J gene end by 6 bases; junction bases not matched to a gene: 5. The CDR3 is 16 residues long. Germline V gives CDR1 MNHNS, CDR2 SASEGT. In nucleotides, the CDR3 is TGTGCCAGCAGTGAAGCGGGGACAGGGGGCTGGGATGGCTACACCTTC. Translated, it gives CASSEAGTGGWDGYTF.

This clone was detected a few times. One end of the junction does not line up with germline, which may come from a read error. The J gene is TRBJ2-2, the V gene TRBV7-7; 8 nucleotides align to TRBD1. Germline V CDR1 and CDR2: SSHAT, FNYEAQ (reference sequence). The CDR3 consists of 12 residues. The CDR3 DNA reads TGTGCTAGCAGCGCCGACAGGGGCGAGCTGTTTTTT. Amino acid sequence: CASSADRGELFF.

This chain connects TRBV7-2 to TRBJ2-1; the D gene is possibly TRBD1 (6 bases). CDR1 and CDR2 (germline): SGHTA, FQGNSA. The CDR3 consists of 17 residues. The ends were cut back, 2 bases at V and 1 base at J, with 15 bases in the middle. This CDR3 is CASSLNQGLQSYNEQFF. Written as DNA, the CDR3 is TGTGCCAGCAGCTTAAACCAGGGGTTGCAGTCCTACAATGAGCAGTTCTTC.

This chain links TRBV6-5 with TRBJ1-1; 7 bases fit TRBD1. Per germline, CDR1 MNHEY and CDR2 SVGAGI. Trimming cost V 6 bases and J 0 bases; bases outside gene matches: 7. The CDR3 is 15 residues long. The CDR3 DNA is TGTGCCAGCAGACCCGGGACAGCCATGAACACTGAAGCTTTCTTT. Its protein is CASRPGTAMNTEAFF.

This chain links TRBV30 with TRBJ1-1, with 7 positions matching TRBD1. The germline V gene encodes CDR1 GTSNPN and CDR2 SVGIG (reference sequence). V gave up 4 bases and J gave up 0 bases; unmatched junction bases: 2. CDR3 size: 13 residues. The CDR3 loop is CAWTDRVNTEAFF. CDR3 DNA sequence: TGTGCCTGGACCGACAGGGTGAACACTGAAGCTTTCTTT.

CDR3 residues: CASSSQGTYTGELFF. CDR3 DNA sequence: TGTGCCAGCAGCTCACAGGGAACGTACACCGGGGAGCTGTTTTTT. The V gene is TRBV3-1 (or the pseudogene TRBV3-2), the J gene TRBJ2-2, with D perhaps TRBD1 (6 bases). The CDR3 is 15 residues long. In germline, CDR1 is LGHDT, CDR2 YNNKEL (reference sequence). Trimming pared 5 bases from V and 3 bases from J, leaving 13 bases between.

The CDR3 bases are TGTGCCAGCAGCTTGGTGTACGCGGGGGGGTACAATGAGCAGTTCTTC. Translated, it gives CASSLVYAGGYNEQFF. The chain carries TRBV5-6 and TRBJ2-1; the match to TRBD2 covers 9 bases. V trimming: 0 bases; J trimming: 4 bases; junction bases outside the gene matches: 5. The CDR3 spans 16 residues. The germline gives CDR1 SGHDT, CDR2 YYEEEE.

The V gene is TRBV7-2, the J gene TRBJ2-5; 8 bases align to TRBD2. Germline values: CDR1 SGHTA, CDR2 FQGNSA. This CDR3 is 15 amino acids long. Trimming took 5 bases from V and 5 from J; bases not matched to a gene: 10. The CDR3: CASSRASGGGETQYF. The DNA of the CDR3 is TGTGCCAGCAGCAGGGCGAGCGGGGGTGGGGAGACCCAGTACTTC.